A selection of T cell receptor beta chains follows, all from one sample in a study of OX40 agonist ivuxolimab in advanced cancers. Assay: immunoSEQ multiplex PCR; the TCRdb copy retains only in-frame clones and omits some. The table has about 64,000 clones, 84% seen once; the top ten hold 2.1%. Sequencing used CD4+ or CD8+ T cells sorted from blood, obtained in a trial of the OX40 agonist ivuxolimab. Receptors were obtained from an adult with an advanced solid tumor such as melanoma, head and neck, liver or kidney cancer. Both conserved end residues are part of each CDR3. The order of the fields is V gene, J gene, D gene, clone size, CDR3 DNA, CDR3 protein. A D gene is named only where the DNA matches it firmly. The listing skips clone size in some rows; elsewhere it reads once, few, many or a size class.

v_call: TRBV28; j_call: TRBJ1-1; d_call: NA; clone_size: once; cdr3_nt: TGTGCCAGCAGTTCGGGTACAGGCGCCGGAACTGAAGCTTTCTTT; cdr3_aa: CASSSGTGAGTEAFF
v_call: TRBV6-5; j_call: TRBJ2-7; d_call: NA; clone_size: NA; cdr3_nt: TGTGCCAGCAGTTACTCGTCCTCGGGAGCCGAGCAGTACTTC; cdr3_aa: CASSYSSSGAEQYF
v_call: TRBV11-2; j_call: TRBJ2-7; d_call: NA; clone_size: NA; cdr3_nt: TGTGCCAGCAGCCCCCGGGACGGTCCCTACGAGCAGTACTTC; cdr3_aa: CASSPRDGPYEQYF
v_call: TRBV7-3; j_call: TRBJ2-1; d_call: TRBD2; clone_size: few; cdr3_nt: TGTGCCAGCAGCTTAAACCAGCGGGGGTCGTTAAATGAGCAGTTCTTC; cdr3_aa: CASSLNQRGSLNEQFF
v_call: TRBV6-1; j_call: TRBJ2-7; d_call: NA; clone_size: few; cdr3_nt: TGTGCCAGCAGTGAAGAAGTCGGGCCCTACGAGCAGTACTTC; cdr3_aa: CASSEEVGPYEQYF
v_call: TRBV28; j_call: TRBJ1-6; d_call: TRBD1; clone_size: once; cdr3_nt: TGTGCCAGCAGTTTAACTTCTGGGACAGGGCTTTCACCCCTCCACTTT; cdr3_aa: CASSLTSGTGLSPLHF
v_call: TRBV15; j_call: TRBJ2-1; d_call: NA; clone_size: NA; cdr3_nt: TGTGCCACCAGCTTCAGGCTAGCACAATCATACAATGAGCAGTTCTTC; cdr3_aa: CATSFRLAQSYNEQFF
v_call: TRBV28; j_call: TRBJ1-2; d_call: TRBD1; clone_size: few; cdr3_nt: TGTGCCAGCAGTCCCGGACAGGGGCGGGGAGGCTACACCTTC; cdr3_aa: CASSPGQGRGGYTF
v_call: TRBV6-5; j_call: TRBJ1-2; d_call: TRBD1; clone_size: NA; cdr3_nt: TGTGCCAGCAGTAAAAACACAGGGGTCTATGGCTACACCTTC; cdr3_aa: CASSKNTGVYGYTF
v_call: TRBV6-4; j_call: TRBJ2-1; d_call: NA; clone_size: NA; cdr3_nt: TGTGCCAGCAGCTCAGGGGCAGGGGCCTACAATGAGCAGTTCTTC; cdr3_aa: CASSSGAGAYNEQFF
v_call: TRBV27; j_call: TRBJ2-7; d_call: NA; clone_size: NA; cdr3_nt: TGTGCCAGCAGCCCCGGTACTGGCCCCTACGAGCAGTACTTC; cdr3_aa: CASSPGTGPYEQYF
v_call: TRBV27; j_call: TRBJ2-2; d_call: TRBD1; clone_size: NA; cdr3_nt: TGTGCCAGCAGTGCCGACAGGGTGTCGACCGGGGAGCTGTTTTTT; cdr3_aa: CASSADRVSTGELFF
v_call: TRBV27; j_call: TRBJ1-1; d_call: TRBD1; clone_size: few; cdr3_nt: TGTGCCAGCAGGCCGCACAGGGGAGGGACTGAAGCTTTCTTT; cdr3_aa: CASRPHRGGTEAFF
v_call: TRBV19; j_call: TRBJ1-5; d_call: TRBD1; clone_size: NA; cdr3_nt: TGTGCCAGTAGTATGACAGGGGGCGTGAATCAGCCCCAGCATTTT; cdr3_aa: CASSMTGGVNQPQHF
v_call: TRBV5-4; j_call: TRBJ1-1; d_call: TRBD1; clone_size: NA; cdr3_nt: TGTGCCAGCAGCTTGGCCAGGGGGCGGACTGAAGCTTTCTTT; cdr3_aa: CASSLARGRTEAFF
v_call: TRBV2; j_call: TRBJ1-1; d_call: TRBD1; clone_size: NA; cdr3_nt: TGTGCCAGCAGGGGACAGGGGAGAGGTGAAGCTTTCTTT; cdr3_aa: CASRGQGRGEAFF
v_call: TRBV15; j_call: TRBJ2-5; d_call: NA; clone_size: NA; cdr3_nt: TGTGCCACCAGCAGAGTAGGGGAGACCCAGTACTTC; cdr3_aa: CATSRVGETQYF
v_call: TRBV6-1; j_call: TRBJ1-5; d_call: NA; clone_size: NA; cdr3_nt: TGTGCCAGCACCCTACAGGGTTCAGTGCCCCAGCATTTT; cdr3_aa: CASTLQGSVPQHF
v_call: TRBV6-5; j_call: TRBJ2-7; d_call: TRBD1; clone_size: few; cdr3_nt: TGTGCCAGCAGTTACCGCGACAGGGGGGCCTACGAGCAGTACTTC; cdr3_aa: CASSYRDRGAYEQYF
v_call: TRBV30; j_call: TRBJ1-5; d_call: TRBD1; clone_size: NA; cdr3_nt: TGTGCCTGTGGGACAGGGCTCGATCAGCCCCAGCATTTT; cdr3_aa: CACGTGLDQPQHF
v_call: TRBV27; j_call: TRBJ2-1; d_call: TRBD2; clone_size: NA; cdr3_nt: TGTGCCAGCAGTTTGAAAGGGGCCGGGACTAGCGGGAGTATAGCTGAGCAGTTCTTC; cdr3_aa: CASSLKGAGTSGSIAEQFF
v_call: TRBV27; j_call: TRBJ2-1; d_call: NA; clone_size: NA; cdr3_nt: TGTGCCAGCAGTTTAACCGGGACACCGCTTTCCTACAATGAGCAGTTCTTC; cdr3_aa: CASSLTGTPLSYNEQFF
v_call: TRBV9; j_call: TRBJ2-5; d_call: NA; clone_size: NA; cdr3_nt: TGTGCCAGCAAGAGGACGGAAGGGGAGACCCAGTACTTC; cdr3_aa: CASKRTEGETQYF
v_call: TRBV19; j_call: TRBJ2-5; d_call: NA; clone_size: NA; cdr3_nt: TGTGCCAGTAGTATATGGGGCGGGGCAAGCTATCGGGAGACCCAGTACTTC; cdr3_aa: CASSIWGGASYRETQYF
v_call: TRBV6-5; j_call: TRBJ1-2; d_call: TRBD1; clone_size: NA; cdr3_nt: TGTGCCAGCTCCCCGGCAGGGACAGCTAACTATGGCTACACCTTC; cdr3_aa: CASSPAGTANYGYTF